The rows below give T cell receptor beta chains drawn from one sample of a study of neurological immune-mediated disorders. Using its own MiXCR run on the 5' RACE reads, TCRdb lists one record per CDR3 protein. This table has under 60,000 distinct CDR3 sequences, over 15% appearing once. Sequencing was performed on PBMCs. The receptor source for this set is a man aged 60 to 75 in good health. Each CDR3 is given with its conserved first and last residue. The order of the fields is clone size, D gene, J gene, V gene, CDR3 DNA, CDR3 protein. A D gene is named only where the DNA matches it firmly. The size entry is marked missing in some rows and otherwise reads once, few, many or a size class.

abundance: -
d_gene: TRBD1
j_gene: TRBJ1-2
v_gene: TRBV6-1
CDR3nt: TGTGCCAGCAGTGAGGCGGGACAGGGGGATGGCTACACCTTC
CDR3aa: CASSEAGQGDGYTF

abundance: many
d_gene: -
j_gene: TRBJ1-5
v_gene: TRBV15
CDR3nt: TGTGCCACCGAGGGACGAGGACAGCCCCAGCATTTT
CDR3aa: CATEGRGQPQHF

abundance: many
d_gene: TRBD1
j_gene: TRBJ1-6
v_gene: TRBV6-5
CDR3nt: TGTGCCAGCAGTTACGGGGACAGGGTGATTGATTCACCCCTCCACTTT
CDR3aa: CASSYGDRVIDSPLHF

abundance: -
d_gene: TRBD2
j_gene: TRBJ2-3
v_gene: TRBV2
CDR3nt: TGTGCCAGCAGGGGGACTAGCGGGACGAATACGCAGTATTTT
CDR3aa: CASRGTSGTNTQYF

abundance: many
d_gene: TRBD1
j_gene: TRBJ2-2
v_gene: TRBV12-3/TRBV12-4
CDR3nt: TGTGCCAGCGAGGTTGGGACAGCAAACACCGGGGAGCTGTTTTTT
CDR3aa: CASEVGTANTGELFF

abundance: medium-sized
d_gene: TRBD1
j_gene: TRBJ1-2
v_gene: TRBV5-6
CDR3nt: TGTGCCAGCAGCTCGGCCCTGGACAGGGTGAAGGCCGGCTACACCTTC
CDR3aa: CASSSALDRVKAGYTF

abundance: -
d_gene: TRBD1
j_gene: TRBJ1-2
v_gene: TRBV5-1
CDR3nt: TGCGCCAGCAGCTTGGAGACAGGGGGGCGCGCAGATGGCTACACCTTC
CDR3aa: CASSLETGGRADGYTF

abundance: few
d_gene: -
j_gene: TRBJ2-3
v_gene: TRBV5-1
CDR3nt: TGCGCCAGCAGCGAGTCTATAGGGGATACGCAGTATTTT
CDR3aa: CASSESIGDTQYF

abundance: many
d_gene: -
j_gene: TRBJ2-3
v_gene: TRBV29-1
CDR3nt: TGCAGCGTTAAGGGGACGGAGAGAAGCACAGATACGCAGTATTTT
CDR3aa: CSVKGTERSTDTQYF

abundance: many
d_gene: -
j_gene: TRBJ2-3
v_gene: TRBV29-1
CDR3nt: TGCAGCCAACTTTCTAGCGACCTCCCCCGGGATACGCAGTATTTT
CDR3aa: CSQLSSDLPRDTQYF

abundance: -
d_gene: TRBD1
j_gene: TRBJ2-1
v_gene: TRBV24-1
CDR3nt: TGTGCCACCAACCCGGGACAGGGTGTTGGGTACAATGAGCAGTTCTTC
CDR3aa: CATNPGQGVGYNEQFF

abundance: many
d_gene: -
j_gene: TRBJ2-5
v_gene: TRBV20-1
CDR3nt: TGCAGTGCTAGACCCCAAGAGACCCAGTACTTC
CDR3aa: CSARPQETQYF

abundance: many
d_gene: -
j_gene: TRBJ2-6
v_gene: TRBV20-1
CDR3nt: TGCAGTGCTACTCGCGAGCCGAAACCCCCTGGGGCCAACGTCCTGACTTTC
CDR3aa: CSATREPKPPGANVLTF

abundance: -
d_gene: -
j_gene: TRBJ2-7
v_gene: TRBV7-2
CDR3nt: TGTGCCAGCAGCCCGGCTGTCGGGGCCTTCTTAGAGCAGTACTTC
CDR3aa: CASSPAVGAFLEQYF

abundance: many
d_gene: -
j_gene: TRBJ2-2
v_gene: TRBV5-4
CDR3nt: TGTGCCAGCAGCTTGGAGACAGGATCCACCGGGGAGCTGTTTTTT
CDR3aa: CASSLETGSTGELFF

abundance: -
d_gene: -
j_gene: TRBJ2-2
v_gene: TRBV18
CDR3nt: TGTGCCAGCTCACCACCCGTAGGGAACACCGGGGAGCTGTTTTTT
CDR3aa: CASSPPVGNTGELFF

abundance: few
d_gene: -
j_gene: TRBJ1-6
v_gene: TRBV27
CDR3nt: TGTGCCAGCGGACCGGGCCTTGATTCACCCCTCCACTTT
CDR3aa: CASGPGLDSPLHF

abundance: many
d_gene: -
j_gene: TRBJ2-7
v_gene: TRBV5-1
CDR3nt: TGCGCCAGCAGCTTGGTAACAGAGGGACGCCCGTACTTC
CDR3aa: CASSLVTEGRPYF

abundance: many
d_gene: -
j_gene: TRBJ2-5
v_gene: TRBV5-1
CDR3nt: TGCGCCAGCAGCTTGGTAGCAACCACTTACCCGAGAGAGACCCAGTACTTC
CDR3aa: CASSLVATTYPRETQYF

abundance: -
d_gene: -
j_gene: TRBJ1-2
v_gene: TRBV12-3/TRBV12-4
CDR3nt: TGTGCCAGCACCGAGTTTAGTAACTCTCGCTATGGCTACACCTTC
CDR3aa: CASTEFSNSRYGYTF

abundance: once
d_gene: TRBD2
j_gene: TRBJ2-5
v_gene: TRBV5-1
CDR3nt: TGCGCCAGCAGCTTTTCTAGCGGGACTCAAGATACCCAGTACTTC
CDR3aa: CASSFSSGTQDTQYF

abundance: many
d_gene: -
j_gene: TRBJ2-7
v_gene: TRBV18
CDR3nt: TGTGCCAGCTCATCCTCCCCCTACGAGCAGTACTTC
CDR3aa: CASSSSPYEQYF

abundance: -
d_gene: -
j_gene: TRBJ2-7
v_gene: TRBV2
CDR3nt: TGTGCCAGCAGCGGGGGAGGAGGGGAGCAGTACTTC
CDR3aa: CASSGGGGEQYF

abundance: -
d_gene: TRBD2
j_gene: TRBJ2-2
v_gene: TRBV18
CDR3nt: TGTGCCACCCCGGGACTAGCGGGCGTGAACACCGGGGAGCCGTTTTTT
CDR3aa: CATPGLAGVNTGEPFF

abundance: many
d_gene: -
j_gene: TRBJ2-6
v_gene: TRBV24-1
CDR3nt: TGTGCCACCAGTGACCCCGGATCTTCTGGGGCCAACGTCCTGACTTTC
CDR3aa: CATSDPGSSGANVLTF

abundance: many
d_gene: -
j_gene: TRBJ2-3
v_gene: TRBV21-1
CDR3nt: TGTGCCAGCAGCAAACCGGCTGGCGGATTATCCACAGATACGCAGTATTTT
CDR3aa: CASSKPAGGLSTDTQYF

abundance: -
d_gene: TRBD1
j_gene: TRBJ2-3
v_gene: TRBV14
CDR3nt: TGTGCCAGCAGCCACCGGGACAGTCTAGCTACGCGGCGCACAGATACGCAGTATTTT
CDR3aa: CASSHRDSLATRRTDTQYF

abundance: many
d_gene: TRBD2
j_gene: TRBJ2-3
v_gene: TRBV10-3
CDR3nt: TGTGCCATCAGCAAGGGGCTAGCGGGAGGTAGCACAGATACGCAGTATTTT
CDR3aa: CAISKGLAGGSTDTQYF

abundance: many
d_gene: TRBD2
j_gene: TRBJ2-1
v_gene: TRBV2
CDR3nt: TGTGCCAGCAGCGGGAGGGGGGTTGGAGGATACAATGAGCAGTTCTTC
CDR3aa: CASSGRGVGGYNEQFF

abundance: many
d_gene: -
j_gene: TRBJ1-5
v_gene: TRBV12-3/TRBV12-4
CDR3nt: TGTGCCAGCAGGTCCAGCCTCAATCAGCCCCAGCATTTT
CDR3aa: CASRSSLNQPQHF

abundance: -
d_gene: -
j_gene: TRBJ1-5
v_gene: TRBV27
CDR3nt: TGTGCCAGCAGTTTATATCCCCAGGGATTCAATCAGCCCCAGCATTTT
CDR3aa: CASSLYPQGFNQPQHF

abundance: -
d_gene: TRBD2
j_gene: TRBJ2-7
v_gene: TRBV20-1
CDR3nt: TGCAGTGCTAGAGATAGGGCTAGCGGGAGGGGAAGGCAGTACTTC
CDR3aa: CSARDRASGRGRQYF

abundance: many
d_gene: -
j_gene: TRBJ1-1
v_gene: TRBV15
CDR3nt: TGTGCCACCGACCTAGGAGGCGGGTTGGCTTTCTTT
CDR3aa: CATDLGGGLAFF

abundance: many
d_gene: -
j_gene: TRBJ1-2
v_gene: TRBV5-1
CDR3nt: TGCGCCAGCAGCCTCCGTTTGGAGGACCACTATGGCTACACCTTC
CDR3aa: CASSLRLEDHYGYTF

abundance: many
d_gene: TRBD1
j_gene: TRBJ1-2
v_gene: TRBV7-6
CDR3nt: TGTGCCAGCAGCTTCTCGACCCGGACAGGTCCAGGCTACTATGGCTACACCTTC
CDR3aa: CASSFSTRTGPGYYGYTF

abundance: few
d_gene: -
j_gene: TRBJ2-2
v_gene: TRBV19
CDR3nt: TGTGCCAGTAGTATAACCACCGGGGAGCTGCTTTTT
CDR3aa: CASSITTGELLF

abundance: many
d_gene: TRBD2
j_gene: TRBJ2-7
v_gene: TRBV20-1
CDR3nt: TGCAGTGCTAGAGTGCTAGCGGTGTCCCACGAGCAGTACTTC
CDR3aa: CSARVLAVSHEQYF

abundance: many
d_gene: -
j_gene: TRBJ2-5
v_gene: TRBV29-1
CDR3nt: TGCAGCGTTGTGGGAGGGGGGATGGGGGAGACCCAGTACTTC
CDR3aa: CSVVGGGMGETQYF

abundance: -
d_gene: -
j_gene: TRBJ2-6
v_gene: TRBV29-1
CDR3nt: TGCAGCGTTACTGTCTCTGGGGCCAACGTCCTGAATTTC
CDR3aa: CSVTVSGANVLNF

abundance: many
d_gene: TRBD2
j_gene: TRBJ2-2
v_gene: TRBV27
CDR3nt: TGTGCCAGCGGCCTTCTAGCGGGAGGGCTCAACGGGGAGCTGTTTTTT
CDR3aa: CASGLLAGGLNGELFF

abundance: many
d_gene: -
j_gene: TRBJ2-7
v_gene: TRBV10-3
CDR3nt: TGTGCCATCAGTGAGTCAGGGGACGAGCAGTACTTC
CDR3aa: CAISESGDEQYF

abundance: many
d_gene: TRBD1
j_gene: TRBJ1-1
v_gene: TRBV20-1
CDR3nt: TGCAGTGCTAGTGAGGGGGCTCTTGAGAACACTGAAGCTTTCTTT
CDR3aa: CSASEGALENTEAFF